These 23 T cell receptor beta chains came from one sample sequenced in a study of cytomegalovirus exposure and HLA in healthy donors. The PCR used 60 Vbeta and 13 Jbeta primers. Clones were read by immunoSEQ multiplex PCR, and TCRdb kept only the in-frame ones, dropping some. The sample lists about 140,000 clones; approximately 82% were seen once. The sample consisted of PBMCs. Receptors originate from a woman in her forties in good health and CMV-seronegative.

The chain combines TRBV5-6 with TRBJ2-7; 8 bases are a match to TRBD2. V lost 3 bases and J lost 2; bases outside the gene matches: 7. CDR3 length: 15 amino acids. The germline gives CDR1 SGHDT, CDR2 YYEEEE. This CDR3 is CASSSITSGPYEQYF. The DNA of the CDR3 is TGTGCCAGCAGCTCCATAACTAGCGGACCCTACGAGCAGTACTTC.

This sequence joins TRBV27 and TRBJ1-1; D might be TRBD1 (5 bases). This CDR3 is 14 amino acids long. The germline gives CDR1 MNHEY, CDR2 SMNVEV (reference sequence). With 2 bases removed from V and 4 bases from J, the gap between germline ends came to 11 bases. Here the CDR3 reads CASSLAGRLTEAFF. The CDR3 DNA reads TGTGCCAGCAGTTTAGCGGGGCGCCTCACTGAAGCTTTCTTT.

This clone was counted a few times. The chain has TRBV5-4 and TRBJ2-5, with a weak D call TRBD1 (5 bases). The J call may be in error: the DNA end matches TRBJ2-7 better. Per the germline V gene, CDR1 is SGHNT and CDR2 is YYREEE (reference sequence). The CDR3 spans 13 residues. In DNA form, the CDR3 reads TGTGCCAGCAGCTTGGGACAGAGCTACGAGCAGTACTTC. Amino acid sequence: CASSLGQSYEQYF.

Here the CDR3 reads CASSERQRITDTQYF. The CDR3 DNA reads TGCGCCAGCAGTGAGCGCCAGCGGATCACAGATACGCAGTATTTT. V is TRBV10-1 and J is TRBJ2-3, with D perhaps matching TRBD2 (5 bases). The length of the CDR3 is 15 residues. Trimming took 2 bases from V and 2 from J, leaving 11 bases between them. Germline V gene lookup returns CDR1 WNHNN and CDR2 SYGVQD (reference sequence).

The chain joins TRBV4-2 to TRBJ2-5; 11 bases align to TRBD1. The closer fit of TRBJ2-7 to the DNA end suggests the J call may be wrong. Germline loops: CDR1 LGHNA, CDR2 YNFKEQ. The CDR3 loop spans 16 amino acids. The CDR3, as DNA: TGTGCCAGCAGCCGTTCTGGGGGACAGGGGGCCTACGAGCAGTACTTC. This codes for CASSRSGGQGAYEQYF.

This sequence joins TRBV11-2 and TRBJ2-3; no firm D call. V lost 5 bases and J 4 bases, leaving 10 bases between the germline ends. Per germline, CDR1 SGHAT and CDR2 FQNNGV. The CDR3 loop spans 13 amino acids. CDR3 protein: CASSVELADTQYF. The DNA of the CDR3 is TGTGCCAGCAGCGTCGAACTCGCAGATACGCAGTATTTT.

The CDR3 nucleotides read TGTGCCAGCAGCATCGGACTAGCACTCCACGAGCAGTACTTC. It yields the protein CASSIGLALHEQYF. This chain uses TRBV5-6 with TRBJ2-7, with TRBD2 matching over 8 bases. The V segment lost 4 bases and the J segment 5 bases; nucleotides outside the gene matches: 8. Germline CDR1 reads SGHDT; CDR2 reads YYEEEE. The CDR3 runs 14 residues.

The chain couples TRBV29-1 to TRBJ2-7; 7 nucleotides match TRBD1. Trimming cost V 4 bases and J 6 bases; bases outside gene matches: 12. Germline loops: CDR1 SQVTM, CDR2 ANQGSEA. The CDR3 has 14 amino acids. The CDR3 DNA is TGCAGCGTTGGAGGGGGCAGGGATGGAGTCGAGCAGTACTTC. It codes for CSVGGGRDGVEQYF.

The V and J genes are TRBV30 and TRBJ2-1; 7 bases agree with TRBD2. Trimming at V came to 5 bases and at J to 8 bases, leaving 9 bases not matched to a gene. The CDR3 contains 13 residues. Germline V CDR1 and CDR2: GTSNPN, SVGIG (reference sequence). In DNA form, the CDR3 reads TGTGCCTGGGCCATGGGGAGGGGCTATGAGCAGTTCTTC. Encoded protein: CAWAMGRGYEQFF.

The chain has TRBV10-3 and TRBJ2-1; possible D gene TRBD2, 5 bases. Germline loops: CDR1 ENHRY, CDR2 SYGVKD. The CDR3 spans 16 residues. V was trimmed by 1 base and J by 0 bases, leaving 10 bases between them. The CDR3 region has the DNA TGTGCCATCAGTGAGTGGGAGACCAGCTCCTACAATGAGCAGTTCTTC. As protein: CAISEWETSSYNEQFF.

The rearrangement links TRBV11-3 to TRBJ2-1, with a weak D call TRBD2 (5 bases). CDR1 and CDR2 from the germline V gene are SGHNT and YENEEA. The germline V and J ends were trimmed by 6 bases and 9 bases, with 18 bases remaining between them. CDR3 length: 14 residues. CDR3 sequence: CASSRIGEISEQFF. The CDR3 DNA is TGTGCCAGCAGTCGAATCGGGGAAATCAGTGAGCAGTTCTTC.

As DNA, the CDR3 is TGTGCCTGGGCCGGACAGGGACTTCAGCCCCAGCATTTT. Amino acids: CAWAGQGLQPQHF. The chain recombines TRBV30 with TRBJ1-5; the match to TRBD1 covers 8 bases. Germline V CDR1 and CDR2: GTSNPN, SVGIG (reference sequence). The CDR3 is made up of 13 amino acids. The V segment lost 5 bases and the J segment 6 bases; nucleotides outside the gene matches: 6.

The rearrangement uses TRBV28 and TRBJ2-5; 8 positions agree with TRBD1. The DNA end favors TRBJ2-7, so the J call may be wrong. This CDR3 region has 13 residues. Per the germline V gene, CDR1 is MDHEN and CDR2 is SYDVKM. CDR3 amino acids: CASTQGATYEQYF. The DNA of the CDR3 is TGTGCCAGCACCCAGGGGGCAACCTACGAGCAGTACTTC.

The gene calls are TRBV27 and TRBJ1-4; possible D gene TRBD1, 5 bases. Germline V CDR1 and CDR2: MNHEY, SMNVEV (reference sequence). Trimming left V 7 bases short and J 7 bases short, with 13 bases between. The CDR3 covers 13 residues. CDR3 in DNA: TGTGCCAGCAAAAGGGGTTACCGTGAAAAACTGTTTTTT. It specifies CASKRGYREKLFF.

V and J are TRBV7-9 and TRBJ2-7; D uncertain. In germline, CDR1 is SEHNR, CDR2 FQNEAQ (reference sequence). This CDR3 is built from 13 residues. V was cut by 1 base and J by 4 bases, with 8 bases left in between. Here the CDR3 DNA reads TGTGCCAGCAGCTTAGTACTACCTTACGAGCAGTACTTC. Translation: CASSLVLPYEQYF.

The chain carries TRBV19 and TRBJ2-3; the D is unclear. In germline, CDR1 is LNHDA, CDR2 SQIVND (reference sequence). Trimming took off 3 bases at V and 6 bases at J, with 10 bases between the two ends. This CDR3 is built from 13 residues. In nucleotides, the CDR3 is TGTGCCAGTAGTATGTCTAGTTGGGATACGCAGTATTTT. Translated, it gives CASSMSSWDTQYF.

V gene TRBV5-1 combines with J gene TRBJ2-7; 9 nucleotides align to TRBD1. The junction had 8 bases not matched to a gene; V was cut back by 4 bases and J by 6 bases. CDR1 and CDR2 from the germline V gene are SGHRS and YFSETQ. The CDR3 sequence is 14 residues long. Here the CDR3 DNA reads TGCGCCAGCAGCGACGGGACAGGGTCGGGCGAGCAGTACTTC. It specifies CASSDGTGSGEQYF.

The chain couples TRBV4-3 to TRBJ1-2; a possible D gene is TRBD1 (6 bases). Germline V gives CDR1 LGHNA, CDR2 YSLEER. The ends were cut back, 3 bases at V and 6 bases at J, with 20 bases in the middle. The CDR3 consists of 16 residues. In nucleotides, the CDR3 is TGCGCCAGCAGCCAGTCCTTCAGACAGGAATCCAATGGCTACACCTTC. It codes for CASSQSFRQESNGYTF.

The chain uses TRBV6-5 and TRBJ1-3; a weak D match, TRBD1 (6 bases). The length of the CDR3 is 15 residues. Germline assignment: CDR1 MNHEY and CDR2 SVGAGI. The V and J ends lost 8 bases and 0 bases respectively, with 14 bases between them. CDR3: CASRLDSLSGNTIYF. CDR3 sequence (DNA): TGTGCCAGCCGCTTGGACAGCCTCTCTGGAAACACCATATATTTT.

This clone was observed a single time. Compared with germline, one end of the junction differs, possibly owing to a read error. CDR3: CASSYTGIPNEKPFF. The CDR3 DNA reads as TGTGCCAGCAGTTATACAGGAATCCCTAATGAAAAACCGTTTTTT. The chain employs TRBV28 and TRBJ1-4; the D gene is possibly TRBD1 (5 bases). The CDR3 contains 15 residues. Germline V gives CDR1 MDHEN, CDR2 SYDVKM.

This clone was seen a few times. This chain's CDR3 is CSVAGGSYEQYF. For the CDR3, the DNA is TGCAGCGTTGCGGGGGGCTCCTACGAGCAGTACTTC. V gene TRBV29-1 combines with J gene TRBJ2-7, with 7 bases lining up with TRBD2. Trimming cost V 4 bases and J 0 bases; bases outside gene matches: 0. CDR1 SQVTM and CDR2 ANQGSEA come from the germline V gene. The CDR3 runs to 12 residues.

V is TRBV7-2 and J is TRBJ1-1, with no clear D. Trimming took 1 base from V and 1 from J, leaving 7 bases between them. CDR1 is SGHTA and CDR2 is FQGNSA in the germline V gene. The CDR3 covers 14 residues. For the CDR3, the DNA is TGTGCCAGCAGCTTAGTACGGGAGAACACTGAAGCTTTCTTT. Protein product: CASSLVRENTEAFF. Based on the CDR3 plus reference TRBV7-2 and TRBJ1-1, the full variable domain is GAGVSQSPSNKVTEKGKDVELRCDPISGHTALYWYRQSLGQGLEFLIYFQGNSAPDKSGLPSDRFSAERTGGSVSTLTIQRTQQEDSAVYLCASSLVRENTEAFFGQGTRLTVV.

The gene calls are TRBV19 and TRBJ2-3; D is undetermined. V lost 4 bases and J lost 6, with 8 bases in between. There are 12 residues in the CDR3. CDR1 is LNHDA and CDR2 is SQIVND in the germline V gene (reference sequence). CDR3 DNA sequence: TGTGCCAGTAGTACCACCGCGGATACGCAGTATTTT. Its protein is CASSTTADTQYF.